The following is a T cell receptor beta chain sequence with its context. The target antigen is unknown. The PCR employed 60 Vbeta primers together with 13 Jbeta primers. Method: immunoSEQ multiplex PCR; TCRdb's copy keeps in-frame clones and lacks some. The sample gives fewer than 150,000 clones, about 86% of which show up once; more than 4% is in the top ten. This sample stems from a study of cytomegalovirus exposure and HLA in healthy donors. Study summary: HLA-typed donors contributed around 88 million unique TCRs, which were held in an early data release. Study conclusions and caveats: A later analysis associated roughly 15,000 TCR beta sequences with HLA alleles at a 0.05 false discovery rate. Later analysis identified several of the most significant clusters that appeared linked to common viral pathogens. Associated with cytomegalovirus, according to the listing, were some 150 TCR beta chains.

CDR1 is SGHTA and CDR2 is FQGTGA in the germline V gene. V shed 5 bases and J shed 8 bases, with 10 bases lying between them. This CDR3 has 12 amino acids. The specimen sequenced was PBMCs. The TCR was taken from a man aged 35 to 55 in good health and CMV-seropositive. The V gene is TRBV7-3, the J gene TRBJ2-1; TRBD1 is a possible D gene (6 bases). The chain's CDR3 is CASSTQGYEQFF. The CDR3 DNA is TGTGCCAGCAGCACACAGGGATATGAGCAGTTCTTC.